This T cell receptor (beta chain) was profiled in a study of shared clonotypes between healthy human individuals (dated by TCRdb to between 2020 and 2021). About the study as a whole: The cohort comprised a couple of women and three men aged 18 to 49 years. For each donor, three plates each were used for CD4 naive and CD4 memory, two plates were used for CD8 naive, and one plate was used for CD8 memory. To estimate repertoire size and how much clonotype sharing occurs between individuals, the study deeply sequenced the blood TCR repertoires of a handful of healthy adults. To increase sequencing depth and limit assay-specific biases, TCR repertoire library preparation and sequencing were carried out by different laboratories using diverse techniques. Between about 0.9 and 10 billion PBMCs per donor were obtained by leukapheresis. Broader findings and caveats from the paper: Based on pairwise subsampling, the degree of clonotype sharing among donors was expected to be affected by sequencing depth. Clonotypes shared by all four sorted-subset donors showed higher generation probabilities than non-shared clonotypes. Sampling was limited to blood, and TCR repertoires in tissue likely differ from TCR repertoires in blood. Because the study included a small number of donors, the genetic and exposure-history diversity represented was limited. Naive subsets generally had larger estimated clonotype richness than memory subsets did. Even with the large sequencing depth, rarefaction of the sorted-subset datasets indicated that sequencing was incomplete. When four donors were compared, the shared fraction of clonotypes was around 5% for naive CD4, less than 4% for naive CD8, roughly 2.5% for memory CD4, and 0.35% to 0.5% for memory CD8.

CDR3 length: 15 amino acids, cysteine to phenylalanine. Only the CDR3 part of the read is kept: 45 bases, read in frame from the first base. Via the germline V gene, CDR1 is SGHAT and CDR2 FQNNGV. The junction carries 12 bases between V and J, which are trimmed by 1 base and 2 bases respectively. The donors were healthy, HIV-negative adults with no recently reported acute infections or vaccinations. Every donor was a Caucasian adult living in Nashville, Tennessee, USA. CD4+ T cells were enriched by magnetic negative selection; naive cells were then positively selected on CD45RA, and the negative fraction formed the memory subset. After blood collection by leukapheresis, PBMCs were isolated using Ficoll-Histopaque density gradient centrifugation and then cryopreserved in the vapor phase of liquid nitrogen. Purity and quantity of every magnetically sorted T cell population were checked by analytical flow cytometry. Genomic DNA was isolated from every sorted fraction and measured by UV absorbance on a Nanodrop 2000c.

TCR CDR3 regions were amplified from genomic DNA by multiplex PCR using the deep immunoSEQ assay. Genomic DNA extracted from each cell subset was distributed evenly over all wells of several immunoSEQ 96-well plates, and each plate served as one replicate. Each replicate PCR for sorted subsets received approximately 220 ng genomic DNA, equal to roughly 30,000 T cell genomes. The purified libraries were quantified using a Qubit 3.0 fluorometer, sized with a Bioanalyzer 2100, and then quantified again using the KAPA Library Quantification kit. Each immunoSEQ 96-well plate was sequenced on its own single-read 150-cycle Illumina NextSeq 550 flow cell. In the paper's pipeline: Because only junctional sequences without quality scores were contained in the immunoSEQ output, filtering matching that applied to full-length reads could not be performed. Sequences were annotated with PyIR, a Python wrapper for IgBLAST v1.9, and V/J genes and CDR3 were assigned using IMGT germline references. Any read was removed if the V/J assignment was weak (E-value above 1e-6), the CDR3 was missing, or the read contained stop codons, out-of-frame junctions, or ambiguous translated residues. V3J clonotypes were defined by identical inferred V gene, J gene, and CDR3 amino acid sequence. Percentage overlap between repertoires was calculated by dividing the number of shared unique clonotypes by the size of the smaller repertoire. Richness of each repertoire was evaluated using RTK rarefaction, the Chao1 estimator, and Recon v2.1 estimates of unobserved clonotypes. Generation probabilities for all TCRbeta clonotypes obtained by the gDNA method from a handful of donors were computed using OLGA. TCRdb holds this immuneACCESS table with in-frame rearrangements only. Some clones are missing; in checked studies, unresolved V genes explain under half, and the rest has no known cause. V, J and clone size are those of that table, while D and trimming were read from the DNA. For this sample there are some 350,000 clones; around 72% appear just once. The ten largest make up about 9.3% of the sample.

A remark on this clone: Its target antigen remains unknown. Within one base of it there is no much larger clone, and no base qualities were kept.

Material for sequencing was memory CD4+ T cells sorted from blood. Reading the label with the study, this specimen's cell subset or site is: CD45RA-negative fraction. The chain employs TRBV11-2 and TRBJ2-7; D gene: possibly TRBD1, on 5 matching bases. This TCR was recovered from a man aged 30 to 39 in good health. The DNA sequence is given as TGTGCCAGCAGCTTAGTTCTAGGGGCGCCCTACGAGCAGTACTTC. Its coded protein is CASSLVLGAPYEQYF.